This T cell receptor (beta chain) comes out of a study of OX40 agonist ivuxolimab in advanced cancers. Study outcomes and limitations: Individuals who were partial responders at 0.1-3.0 mg/kg had clonal expansion that ranked among the lowest.

V was cut by 4 bases and J by 5 bases, with 19 bases left in between. The V gene's germline CDR1 is SGHTA and CDR2 FQGNSA. This CDR3 is 16 amino acids long. Baseline, cycle 4 day 1, and cycle 7 day 1 were the blood sampling points. Profiling relied on immunoSEQ multiplex PCR, and the TCRdb table lists in-frame clones only, not all of them. The sample lists 65,000 to 90,000 clones, approximately 90% seen once, with roughly 0.56% in the top ten. Comments on this clone: Its antigen is currently unknown.

This clonotype originated in an adult with an advanced solid tumor such as melanoma, head and neck, liver or kidney cancer. The chain joins TRBV7-2 to TRBJ2-3; the D gene could be TRBD1 or TRBD2 (5 bases each). Here the sequenced sample was CD4+ or CD8+ T cells sorted from blood, taken in a trial of the OX40 agonist ivuxolimab. The CDR3 is CASSSNRDQWEDTQYF. The DNA for the CDR3 is TGTGCCAGCAGCTCTAACCGGGACCAGTGGGAAGATACGCAGTATTTT.